These T cell receptor beta chains were read from a single sample in a study of cytomegalovirus exposure and HLA in healthy donors. TCRdb's table, derived via immunoSEQ multiplex PCR, lists solely in-frame clones and lacks some. The repertoire includes some 110,000 clones, around 80% of them detected once, and 2.1% sits in the top ten. The sample comprised PBMCs. The receptors were gathered from a man younger than 45 in good health and CMV-seronegative. The CDR3 runs from the conserved cysteine through the conserved F or W. Fields, in order: CDR3 protein, CDR3 DNA, V gene, clone size, D gene, CDR3 length, J gene. D genes are given only for firm matches. Some rows mark clone size as missing; the rest say once, few, many or name a class of expanded clone.

CDR3aa: CASSPIPGAYEAFF
CDR3nt: TGTGCCAGCAGCCCTATCCCGGGAGCCTATGAAGCTTTCTTT
v_gene: TRBV5-6
abundance: once
d_gene: -
len: 14
j_gene: TRBJ1-1

CDR3aa: CASSFSSADTDTQYF
CDR3nt: TGCGCCAGCAGCTTTTCTAGCGCAGACACAGATACGCAGTATTTT
v_gene: TRBV5-1
abundance: -
d_gene: -
len: 15
j_gene: TRBJ2-3

CDR3aa: CASSLSGQGGEKLFF
CDR3nt: TGTGCCAGCAGTTTGTCCGGACAGGGGGGTGAAAAACTGTTTTTT
v_gene: TRBV28
abundance: -
d_gene: TRBD1
len: 15
j_gene: TRBJ1-4

CDR3aa: CASSLDQDSVNTEAFF
CDR3nt: TGTGCCAGCAGCTTAGACCAGGATTCCGTGAACACTGAAGCTTTCTTT
v_gene: TRBV7-6
abundance: few
d_gene: -
len: 16
j_gene: TRBJ1-1

CDR3aa: CASSLRGGAEAFF
CDR3nt: TGTGCCAGCAGCTTAAGAGGGGGGGCTGAAGCTTTCTTT
v_gene: TRBV13
abundance: -
d_gene: -
len: 13
j_gene: TRBJ1-1

CDR3aa: CASSEAGGPSEQYF
CDR3nt: TGCGCCAGCAGTGAGGCGGGGGGGCCGAGCGAGCAGTACTTC
v_gene: TRBV10-2
abundance: -
d_gene: TRBD2
len: 14
j_gene: TRBJ2-7

CDR3aa: CASSPGTSVTDTQYF
CDR3nt: TGTGCCAGCAGCCCCGGGACTAGCGTTACAGATACGCAGTATTTT
v_gene: TRBV7-9
abundance: -
d_gene: TRBD2
len: 15
j_gene: TRBJ2-3

CDR3aa: CASSKNRGGTGELFF
CDR3nt: TGTGCCAGCAGTAAAAACAGGGGAGGTACCGGGGAGCTGTTTTTT
v_gene: TRBV28
abundance: -
d_gene: -
len: 15
j_gene: TRBJ2-2

CDR3aa: CASSVRWEGDTQYF
CDR3nt: TGTGCCAGCAGTGTCCGGTGGGAGGGAGATACGCAGTATTTT
v_gene: TRBV2
abundance: -
d_gene: TRBD2
len: 14
j_gene: TRBJ2-3

CDR3aa: CASSLYAGQSAFTREQYF
CDR3nt: TGTGCCAGCAGCTTATATGCGGGACAGAGTGCCTTTACGAGGGAGCAGTACTTC
v_gene: TRBV7-2
abundance: once
d_gene: -
len: 18
j_gene: TRBJ2-7

CDR3aa: CASSLRRGNTEAFF
CDR3nt: TGTGCCAGCAGTTTAAGACGGGGAAACACTGAAGCTTTCTTT
v_gene: TRBV27
abundance: few
d_gene: -
len: 14
j_gene: TRBJ1-1

CDR3aa: CASSPPGGQLDTGELFF
CDR3nt: TGCGCCAGCAGCCCCCCGGGGGGGCAGCTGGACACCGGGGAGCTGTTTTTT
v_gene: TRBV5-1
abundance: once
d_gene: TRBD2
len: 17
j_gene: TRBJ2-2

CDR3aa: CASSITGTGDEQYF
CDR3nt: TGTGCCAGCAGTATAACCGGGACAGGGGACGAGCAGTACTTC
v_gene: TRBV28
abundance: -
d_gene: TRBD1
len: 14
j_gene: TRBJ2-7

CDR3aa: CASSQDSYNEQFF
CDR3nt: TGCGCCAGCAGCCAAGACAGCTACAATGAGCAGTTCTTC
v_gene: TRBV4-1
abundance: -
d_gene: -
len: 13
j_gene: TRBJ2-1

CDR3aa: CASSLEGGPYNEQFF
CDR3nt: TGTGCCAGCAGCTTAGAGGGGGGGCCCTACAATGAGCAGTTCTTC
v_gene: TRBV11-2
abundance: few
d_gene: -
len: 15
j_gene: TRBJ2-1

CDR3aa: CASSSPGGADTQYF
CDR3nt: TGTGCCAGCAGCTCTCCAGGGGGCGCAGATACGCAGTATTTT
v_gene: TRBV5-4
abundance: -
d_gene: TRBD1
len: 14
j_gene: TRBJ2-3

CDR3aa: CASSLAGIGGGGNTIYF
CDR3nt: TGCGCCAGCAGCTTGGCCGGCATAGGGGGCGGTGGAAACACCATATATTTT
v_gene: TRBV5-1
abundance: -
d_gene: TRBD1
len: 17
j_gene: TRBJ1-3

CDR3aa: CASSLRGAGSGELFF
CDR3nt: TGCGCCAGCAGCTTGCGGGGAGCGGGATCCGGGGAGCTGTTTTTT
v_gene: TRBV5-1
abundance: -
d_gene: TRBD2
len: 15
j_gene: TRBJ2-2

CDR3aa: CASSLDLGGAEYF
CDR3nt: TGTGCCAGCAGCTTAGACCTAGGGGGGGCGGAGTACTTC
v_gene: TRBV7-2
abundance: -
d_gene: -
len: 13
j_gene: TRBJ2-4

CDR3aa: CASSSQGTEAFF
CDR3nt: TGTGCCAGCAGCTCTCAGGGCACTGAAGCTTTCTTT
v_gene: TRBV7-9
abundance: -
d_gene: -
len: 12
j_gene: TRBJ1-1

CDR3aa: CASRRTGGGTEAFF
CDR3nt: TGTGCCAGCAGAAGGACAGGGGGCGGAACTGAAGCTTTCTTT
v_gene: TRBV2
abundance: -
d_gene: TRBD1
len: 14
j_gene: TRBJ1-1

CDR3aa: CASSLGGAWMYEQFF
CDR3nt: TGTGCCAGCAGCTTAGGGGGGGCTTGGATGTATGAGCAGTTCTTC
v_gene: TRBV5-6
abundance: -
d_gene: -
len: 15
j_gene: TRBJ2-1

CDR3aa: CASRLPGQGYEQYF
CDR3nt: TGTGCCAGCAGACTGCCGGGACAGGGCTACGAGCAGTACTTC
v_gene: TRBV28
abundance: -
d_gene: TRBD1
len: 14
j_gene: TRBJ2-7

CDR3aa: CASSLGLAPYNEQFF
CDR3nt: TGTGCCAGCAGCTTGGGACTAGCGCCCTACAATGAGCAGTTCTTC
v_gene: TRBV28
abundance: once
d_gene: TRBD2
len: 15
j_gene: TRBJ2-1

CDR3aa: CASSYSGQGPRNGYTF
CDR3nt: TGTGCCAGCAGTTACTCGGGACAGGGGCCGAGGAATGGCTACACCTTC
v_gene: TRBV6-6
abundance: -
d_gene: TRBD1
len: 16
j_gene: TRBJ1-2

CDR3aa: CASSSLKRLAGATDTQYF
CDR3nt: TGTGCCAGCAGTTCCCTCAAACGACTAGCGGGGGCCACAGATACGCAGTATTTT
v_gene: TRBV6-4
abundance: -
d_gene: TRBD2
len: 18
j_gene: TRBJ2-3

CDR3aa: CASSAFPAATSTDTQYF
CDR3nt: TGTGCCAGCTCGGCCTTCCCAGCGGCAACTAGCACAGATACGCAGTATTTT
v_gene: TRBV18
abundance: -
d_gene: -
len: 17
j_gene: TRBJ2-3

CDR3aa: CASSLDTGTGLLYTF
CDR3nt: TGCGCCAGCAGCCTTGATACCGGGACAGGGCTTCTTTACACCTTC
v_gene: TRBV5-1
abundance: -
d_gene: TRBD1
len: 15
j_gene: TRBJ1-2

CDR3aa: CASSLGQFLNTEAFF
CDR3nt: TGTGCCAGCAGCCTCGGACAGTTTCTGAACACTGAAGCTTTCTTT
v_gene: TRBV5-6
abundance: once
d_gene: -
len: 15
j_gene: TRBJ1-1

CDR3aa: CASNTNGDNTDTQYF
CDR3nt: TGTGCCAGTAACACAAACGGGGACAACACAGATACGCAGTATTTT
v_gene: TRBV19
abundance: -
d_gene: -
len: 15
j_gene: TRBJ2-3

CDR3aa: CASSQTGKGLTEAFF
CDR3nt: TGCGCCAGCAGCCAGACAGGGAAAGGTTTGACTGAAGCTTTCTTT
v_gene: TRBV5-1
abundance: -
d_gene: TRBD1
len: 15
j_gene: TRBJ1-1

CDR3aa: CASSLDLGLYSGANGLTF
CDR3nt: TGCGCCAGCAGCTTGGATCTGGGGCTCTACTCTGGGGCCAACGGCCTGACTTTC
v_gene: TRBV5-1
abundance: -
d_gene: -
len: 18
j_gene: TRBJ2-6

CDR3aa: CASSPGEGWHGYTF
CDR3nt: TGTGCCAGCAGCCCCGGGGAGGGGTGGCATGGCTACACCTTC
v_gene: TRBV11-2
abundance: few
d_gene: -
len: 14
j_gene: TRBJ1-2

CDR3aa: CASKLQETQYF
CDR3nt: TGCGCCAGCAAACTCCAAGAGACCCAGTACTTC
v_gene: TRBV5-1
abundance: -
d_gene: -
len: 11
j_gene: TRBJ2-5

CDR3aa: CASSWLGTRETQYF
CDR3nt: TGCGCCAGCAGCTGGCTGGGCACCAGAGAGACCCAGTACTTC
v_gene: TRBV5-1
abundance: -
d_gene: -
len: 14
j_gene: TRBJ2-5

CDR3aa: CASSRDRVSYEAFF
CDR3nt: TGTGCCAGCAGCCGGGACAGGGTCTCGTATGAAGCTTTCTTT
v_gene: TRBV28
abundance: once
d_gene: TRBD1
len: 14
j_gene: TRBJ1-1